The 25 T cell receptor beta chains below all came from one sample that was sequenced in a study of blood T cell repertoires in COVID-19. Repertoires were generated with immunoSEQ multiplex PCR, while TCRdb's copy carries only in-frame clones and drops some. Here the sample spans about 68,000 clones, roughly 89% being singletons. The sequencing input was peripheral blood. These receptors all stem from a man aged 25 to 40 with acute or convalescent COVID-19.

The rearrangement uses TRBV7-9 and TRBJ2-1; 10 nucleotides match TRBD2. V shed 5 bases, J shed 7 bases, and the junction held 14 bases outside the gene matches. Germline CDR1 reads SEHNR; CDR2 reads FQNEAQ (reference sequence). This CDR3 has 17 amino acids. CDR3 nucleotide sequence: TGTGCCAGCAGCCAAGGGGGAGCTAGCGGGAGTATGAATGAGCAGTTCTTC. Amino acid sequence: CASSQGGASGSMNEQFF.

The J gene is TRBJ2-5, the V gene TRBV7-3, with a weak D call TRBD2 (6 bases). The CDR3 extends over 14 amino acids. The V end lost 6 bases, the J end lost 5 bases, and 16 bases lay between the germline ends. CDR1 and CDR2 from the germline V gene are SGHTA and FQGTGA. The CDR3 loop is CASRRGEAGETQYF. For the CDR3, the DNA is TGTGCCAGCAGGCGAGGAGAGGCGGGGGAGACCCAGTACTTC.

The chain uses TRBV10-2 and TRBJ1-5, with 7 bases matching TRBD1. V was clipped by 2 bases and J by 4 bases; unmatched bases: 2. CDR3 size: 14 residues. The germline gives CDR1 WSHSY, CDR2 SAAADI. CDR3 protein: CASSEIRGNQPQHF. The DNA of the CDR3 is TGCGCCAGCAGTGAGATCAGGGGGAATCAGCCCCAGCATTTT.

This chain joins TRBV20-1 and TRBJ2-1; TRBD2 aligns across 13 bases. V gave up 3 bases and J gave up 5 bases; unmatched junction bases: 4. This CDR3 has 15 amino acids. CDR1 is DFQATT, CDR2 SNEGSKA, per germline (reference sequence). CDR3 nucleotide sequence: TGCAGTGCTAGTGCACTAGCGGGAGGGCACAATGAGCAGTTCTTC. Its translation: CSASALAGGHNEQFF.

The rearrangement links TRBV5-4 to TRBJ2-1, with TRBD2 identical over 11 bases. The CDR3 runs to 15 residues. Trimming took 2 bases from V and 12 from J; bases not matched to a gene: 10. The germline CDR1 and CDR2 sequences are SGHNT and YYREEE (reference sequence). The DNA for the CDR3 is TGTGCCAGCAGCTTAGCCGGGGGACTAGCGGTAGGGCAGTTCTTC. It translates to CASSLAGGLAVGQFF.

The rearrangement joins TRBV7-9 to TRBJ2-1; possible D gene TRBD1, 5 bases. The CDR3 extends over 15 amino acids. Per germline, CDR1 SEHNR and CDR2 FQNEAQ (reference sequence). The germline V and J ends were trimmed by 2 bases and 5 bases, with 13 bases remaining between them. In DNA form, the CDR3 reads TGTGCCAGCAGCTTAAAGGGGTTTTTCGACAATGAGCAGTTCTTC. Translated, it gives CASSLKGFFDNEQFF.

J is TRBJ2-3 and V is TRBV7-2, with 7 bases aligning to TRBD2. The germline V gene has CDR1 SGHTA and CDR2 FQGNSA. The CDR3 spans 15 residues. The V segment lost 1 base and the J segment 0 bases; nucleotides outside the gene matches: 1. CDR3 residues: CASSLEAGSTDTQYF. The CDR3 region has the DNA TGTGCCAGCAGCTTAGAAGCGGGAAGCACAGATACGCAGTATTTT.

This chain links TRBV29-1 with TRBJ1-1; TRBD1 is a possible D gene (5 bases). The CDR3 sequence is 12 residues long. Germline-derived CDR1 and CDR2 are SQVTM and ANQGSEA. Between the trimmed V and J ends, which lost 7 bases and 0 bases, there was a span of 9 bases. The CDR3 nucleotides read TGCAGCGGGGGACGGGTGAACACTGAAGCTTTCTTT. Protein product: CSGGRVNTEAFF.

The J gene is TRBJ2-5, the V gene TRBV30; D not resolved. Trimming shortened V by 0 bases and J by 5 bases, and 7 bases separated the two germline ends. There are 12 residues in the CDR3. The germline CDR1 and CDR2 sequences are GTSNPN and SVGIG (reference sequence). The CDR3 region has the DNA TGTGCCTGGAGTGTGAGGTTGGAGACCCAGTACTTC. Translation gives CAWSVRLETQYF.

The chain employs TRBV18 and TRBJ2-5; the match to TRBD1 covers 8 bases. The germline gives CDR1 KGHSH, CDR2 LQKENI. The CDR3 loop spans 15 amino acids. Trimming removed 3 bases from V and 4 bases from J; junction bases left unmatched: 7. CDR3 in DNA: TGTGCCAGCTCACCTTTCAGGGGGCAGTCAGAGACCCAGTACTTC. Protein product: CASSPFRGQSETQYF.

V usage is TRBV5-8 and J usage is TRBJ2-2; D unresolved. Deletions cut 0 bases from V and 2 bases from J, with 5 bases between. The CDR3 runs 14 residues. Germline CDR1 and CDR2: SGHTS and YDEGEE. The CDR3 region is CASSLGHNTGELFF. The CDR3 DNA follows: TGTGCCAGCAGCTTGGGGCATAACACCGGGGAGCTGTTTTTT.

The chain couples TRBV24-1 to TRBJ2-7, with 11 bases lining up with TRBD1. With V trimmed by 1 base and J by 5 bases, 3 bases remained unmatched. The CDR3 covers 15 residues. The V gene's germline CDR1 is KGHDR and CDR2 SFDVKD. CDR3 nucleotides: TGTGCCACCAGTGATTTCCGGACAGGGGGCAACGAGCAGTACTTC. It specifies CATSDFRTGGNEQYF.

This clone was counted a single time. The chain couples TRBV6-5 to TRBJ1-2, with a possible D match to TRBD1 (5 bases). The germline V and J ends were trimmed by 6 bases and 8 bases, with 19 bases remaining between them. Per germline, CDR1 MNHEY and CDR2 SVGAGI. This CDR3 has 14 amino acids. In nucleotides, the CDR3 is TGTGCCAGCAGCACTACGACAGTACGATCAGGCTACACCTTC. Residues: CASSTTTVRSGYTF.

The chain uses TRBV19 and TRBJ1-4; D might be TRBD1 (6 bases). V lost 6 bases to trimming and J lost 8 bases, with 16 bases between them. Germline assignment: CDR1 LNHDA and CDR2 SQIVND (reference sequence). The CDR3 contains 14 residues. Written as DNA, the CDR3 is TGTGCCAGTAGCCGCCCGACAGGTTTCGAAAAACTGTTTTTT. Its translation: CASSRPTGFEKLFF.

V is TRBV9 and J is TRBJ2-7; D unresolved. CDR3 length equals 13 residues. V shed 0 bases and J shed 9 bases, with 13 bases lying between them. CDR1 SGDLS and CDR2 YYNGEE come from the germline V gene. The DNA for the CDR3 is TGTGCCAGCAGCGTAGAGCAAGAAGCTCGGCAGTACTTC. It is translated as CASSVEQEARQYF.

This chain uses TRBV27 with TRBJ1-6; 10 nucleotides line up with TRBD1. Germline lookup yields CDR1 MNHEY and CDR2 SMNVEV (reference sequence). This CDR3 is 17 amino acids long. V shed 6 bases, J shed 1 base, and the junction held 6 bases outside the gene matches. This CDR3 is CASRGTGDGSYNSPLHF. Written as DNA, the CDR3 is TGTGCCAGCAGGGGGACAGGGGATGGGTCCTATAATTCACCCCTCCACTTT.

This chain links TRBV15 with TRBJ2-1; 9 bases are a match to TRBD1. Trimming cost V 7 bases and J 3 bases; bases outside gene matches: 4. CDR1 LNHNV and CDR2 YYDKDF come from the germline V gene (reference sequence). The CDR3 has 14 residues. DNA for the CDR3: TGTGCCACCAAACAGGGGGCCGACTACAATGAGCAGTTCTTC. Translating it yields CATKQGADYNEQFF. Using reference TRBV15 and TRBJ2-1 for the parts outside the CDR3, the full variable domain is DAMVIQNPRYQVTQFGKPVTLSCSQTLNHNVMYWYQQKSSQAPKLLFHYYDKDFNNEADTPDNFQSRRPNTSFCFLDIRSPGLGDTAMYLCATKQGADYNEQFFGPGTRLTVL.

The V gene is TRBV11-3, the J gene TRBJ2-1; 12 nucleotides line up with TRBD2. The J segment lost 0 bases and the V segment lost 4 bases, leaving 4 bases of the junction unmatched. The CDR3 loop spans 17 amino acids. Germline V CDR1 and CDR2: SGHNT, YENEEA. CDR3 DNA sequence: TGTGCCAGCAGCTACGGACTAGCGGGAACCTCCTACAATGAGCAGTTCTTC. It yields the protein CASSYGLAGTSYNEQFF. The variable domain in full, completed from reference TRBV11-3 and TRBJ2-1, reads EAGVVQSPRYKIIEKKQPVAFWCNPISGHNTLYWYLQNLGQGPELLIRYENEEAVDDSQLPKDRFSAERLKGVDSTLKIQPAELGDSAVYLCASSYGLAGTSYNEQFFGPGTRLTVL.

V is TRBV30 and J is TRBJ2-7; 14 bases map to TRBD2. The J segment lost 7 bases and the V segment lost 2 bases, leaving 7 bases of the junction unmatched. Germline V CDR1 and CDR2: GTSNPN, SVGIG (reference sequence). This CDR3 has 15 amino acids. The DNA of the CDR3 is TGTGCCTGGAGTTCCCGACTAGCGGGAGGGAAAGAGCAGTACTTC. This translates into CAWSSRLAGGKEQYF.

This chain joins TRBV7-9 and TRBJ1-1, with D perhaps matching TRBD1 (6 bases). The CDR3 runs 12 residues. CDR1 is SEHNR, CDR2 FQNEAQ, per germline (reference sequence). Trimming took 11 bases from V and 8 from J, leaving 18 bases between them. CDR3 in DNA: TGTGCCGCAAGGCCCACAGGGACCGAAGCTTTCTTT. Residues: CAARPTGTEAFF.

The chain couples TRBV28 to TRBJ2-5, with 11 bases fitting TRBD2. The CDR3 has 16 residues. Germline CDR1 reads MDHEN; CDR2 reads SYDVKM. V lost 7 bases to trimming and J lost 5 bases; unmatched junction nucleotides: 12. As DNA, the CDR3 is TGTGCCAGCACCCAAGGGACTAGCGGCCCGGCGGAGACCCAGTACTTC. Translated: CASTQGTSGPAETQYF.

This chain joins TRBV30 and TRBJ2-2; D unclear. V dropped 4 bases and J dropped 4 bases, with 10 bases sitting between them. The germline V gene has CDR1 GTSNPN and CDR2 SVGIG (reference sequence). This CDR3 spans 13 amino acids. The CDR3: CAWMVGSTGELFF. In nucleotides, the CDR3 is TGTGCCTGGATGGTGGGCTCCACCGGGGAGCTGTTTTTT.

This sequence joins TRBV14 and TRBJ2-7, with D possibly being TRBD2 (5 bases). V gave up 1 base and J gave up 6 bases, with 13 bases separating them. This CDR3 region has 14 residues. CDR1 is SGHDN, CDR2 FVKESK, per germline. The CDR3 nucleotides read TGTGCCAGCAGCCAAGCTGGGAGCCGGTTCGAGCAGTACTTC. It codes for CASSQAGSRFEQYF.

The CDR3 reads CATSAPGVGANVLTF. CDR3 nucleotides: TGTGCCACCAGTGCCCCAGGGGTCGGGGCCAACGTCCTGACTTTC. The V gene is TRBV24-1, the J gene TRBJ2-6; D is possibly TRBD1 (6 bases). Per germline, CDR1 KGHDR and CDR2 SFDVKD. Trimming stripped 5 bases from V and 4 bases from J, with 11 bases between. The CDR3 runs to 15 residues.

The chain carries TRBV29-1 and TRBJ2-7; D not resolved. With 2 bases removed from V and 3 bases from J, the gap between germline ends came to 11 bases. CDR1 and CDR2 (germline): SQVTM, ANQGSEA. The CDR3 length is 13 residues. The CDR3 nucleotides are TGCAGCGTTGAAAAGTCGGCAGGCTACGAGCAGTACTTC. This codes for CSVEKSAGYEQYF.